This T cell receptor beta chain was recorded in a study of blood T cell repertoires in COVID-19. Measured with immunoSEQ multiplex PCR; TCRdb has only the in-frame clones, and not every one. This table holds some 310,000 clones, around 87% found once. This CDR3 spans 14 amino acids. Germline values: CDR1 KGHSH, CDR2 LQKENI. Trimming cost V 5 bases and J 5 bases, with 15 bases left between them. The sequenced material came from peripheral blood. The rearrangement joins TRBV18 to TRBJ1-1; a weak D match, TRBD1 (6 bases). This sequence originates from a woman in her thirties or forties with COVID-19, enrolled during active disease. Written as DNA, the CDR3 is TGTGCCAGCTCAGCCAACAGGGTTGGTACTGAAGCTTTCTTT. It specifies CASSANRVGTEAFF.